These 9 T cell receptor beta chains were sequenced from one sample in a study of T cell responses to AZD1222 COVID-19 vaccine. Some clones are missing from TCRdb's copy, which holds only in-frame ones; the method was immunoSEQ multiplex PCR. The sample lists around 130,000 clones, about 93% seen once, with roughly 6.6% in the top ten. The material was peripheral blood, obtained on day 0 of AZD1222 vaccination. Receptors originate from an adult in good health.

This clone was picked up one time. DNA for the CDR3: TGTGCCAGCAGCGTCACGGGATACACTGAAGCTTTCTTT. Translation gives CASSVTGYTEAFF. The chain carries TRBV11-1 and TRBJ1-1; unclear D gene. The CDR3 is made up of 13 amino acids. V lost 5 bases to trimming and J lost 3 bases, with 10 bases between them. Germline assignment: CDR1 SGHAT and CDR2 FQDESV (reference sequence).

J is TRBJ2-7 and V is TRBV30; D is uncertain. CDR1 is GTSNPN, CDR2 SVGIG, per germline (reference sequence). Trimming removed 3 bases at V and 0 bases at J, with 9 bases between. This CDR3 has 13 amino acids. The CDR3 spells CAWRQVASYEQYF. The CDR3 DNA reads TGTGCCTGGAGGCAGGTGGCCTCCTACGAGCAGTACTTC.

Of note for this clone: This sample includes further DNA sequences coding for the same CDR3. The V and J genes are TRBV7-9 and TRBJ2-3; the match to TRBD1 covers 7 bases. This CDR3 has 13 residues. The germline gives CDR1 SEHNR, CDR2 FQNEAQ (reference sequence). V was pared by 3 bases and J by 3 bases, with 0 bases of the junction left unmatched. The CDR3 region has the DNA TGTGCCAGCAGCTTGACAGGGACAGATACGCAGTATTTT. It codes for CASSLTGTDTQYF.

The chain employs TRBV2 and TRBJ2-6; D gene uncertain. V lost 3 bases and J 2 bases, leaving 8 bases between the germline ends. Germline CDR1 is SNHLY and CDR2 is FYNNEI. The CDR3 totals 15 residues. Here the CDR3 DNA reads TGTGCCAGCAGTGAGTGGGAAGCTGGGGCCAACGTCCTGACTTTC. Translation: CASSEWEAGANVLTF.

This rearrangement joins TRBV14 to TRBJ1-1; D possibly corresponds to TRBD1 (5 bases). Trimming stripped 2 bases from V and 0 bases from J, with 13 bases between. This CDR3 spans 16 amino acids. Germline CDR1 reads SGHDN; CDR2 reads FVKESK. The CDR3 DNA reads TGTGCCAGCAGCCAATGGGGGATTCTCATGAACACTGAAGCTTTCTTT. It translates to CASSQWGILMNTEAFF.

CDR3 coding DNA: TGTGCCAGTAGTATGGTAGGAGTTAAGGAGCAGTTCTTC. Amino acids: CASSMVGVKEQFF. The chain is built from TRBV19 and TRBJ2-1; no definite D call. Germline-derived CDR1 and CDR2 are LNHDA and SQIVND (reference sequence). Trimming removed 3 bases from V and 10 bases from J, with 13 bases in between. The CDR3 sequence is 13 residues long.

The CDR3 bases are TGTGCCAGTAGTGACCGGTATGCCTTTAACTATGGCTACACCTTC. This translates into CASSDRYAFNYGYTF. The V call is TRBV19, the J call TRBJ1-2; D ambiguous. V was shortened by 5 bases and J by 1 base, with 14 bases between the two germline ends. The germline CDR1 and CDR2 sequences are LNHDA and SQIVND (reference sequence). The CDR3 runs to 15 residues.

The CDR3 sequence is CASSYSEGMNTDTQYF. Here the CDR3 DNA reads TGTGCCAGCAGTTACTCGGAGGGGATGAACACAGATACGCAGTATTTT. This chain connects TRBV6-2 or TRBV6-3 to TRBJ2-3; TRBD2 might be the D (6 bases). Per the germline V gene, CDR1 is MNHEY and CDR2 is SVGEGT. V was trimmed by 0 bases and J by 2 bases, leaving 12 bases between them. The CDR3 is made up of 16 amino acids.

The chain carries TRBV7-9 and TRBJ2-2, with 10 positions matching TRBD1. The length of the CDR3 is 15 residues. Losses at the gene ends were 2 bases for V and 7 bases for J; bases not matched to a gene: 4. Germline V CDR1 and CDR2: SEHNR, FQNEAQ (reference sequence). The CDR3 here is CASSLRGQGNGELFF. The CDR3 region has the DNA TGTGCCAGCAGCTTACGGGGACAGGGGAACGGGGAGCTGTTTTTT.